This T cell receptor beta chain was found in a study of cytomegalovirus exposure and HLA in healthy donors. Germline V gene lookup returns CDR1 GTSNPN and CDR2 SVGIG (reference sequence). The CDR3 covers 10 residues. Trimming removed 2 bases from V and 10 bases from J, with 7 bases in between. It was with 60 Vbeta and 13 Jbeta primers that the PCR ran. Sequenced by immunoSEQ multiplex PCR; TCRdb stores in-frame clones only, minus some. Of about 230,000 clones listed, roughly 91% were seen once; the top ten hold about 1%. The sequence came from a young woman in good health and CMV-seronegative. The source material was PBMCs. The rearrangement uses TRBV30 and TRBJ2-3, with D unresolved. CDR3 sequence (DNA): TGTGCCTGGAGTACCCTAGCGCAGTATTTT. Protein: CAWSTLAQYF.